This passage covers 24 T cell receptor beta chains from one sample sequenced in a study of shared clonotypes between healthy human individuals. TCRdb keeps only in-frame clones here, not all; method: immunoSEQ multiplex PCR. The table shows approximately 1.5 million clones, with approximately 98.5% occurring only once. The sequenced sample consisted of naive CD4+ T cells sorted from blood. Regarding subset: CD45RA+ positively selected. All receptors come from a man aged 25-45 years in good health.

J is TRBJ2-7 and V is TRBV18; D is perhaps TRBD2 (6 bases). Deletions cut 4 bases from V and 5 bases from J, with 30 bases between. The length of the CDR3 is 19 residues. Looked up from germline, CDR1 is KGHSH and CDR2 is LQKENI. This CDR3 is CASSLLSHVSVGREDEQYF. The CDR3, as DNA: TGTGCCAGCTCACTTCTGAGCCACGTCAGTGTGGGCAGGGAGGACGAGCAGTACTTC.

The chain has TRBV5-4 and TRBJ1-1, with D uncertain. CDR1 and CDR2 from the germline V gene are SGHNT and YYREEE (reference sequence). This CDR3 comprises 15 residues. Trimming pared 2 bases from V and 2 bases from J, leaving 13 bases between. This CDR3 is CASSFDAPSNTEAFF. The CDR3 nucleotides read TGTGCCAGCAGCTTTGACGCCCCCTCCAACACTGAAGCTTTCTTT.

The chain recombines TRBV11-3 with TRBJ2-1, with unresolved D. V lost 5 bases, J lost 5 bases, and 13 bases lay in between. The length of the CDR3 is 14 residues. Germline V gene lookup returns CDR1 SGHNT and CDR2 YENEEA. The CDR3 sequence is CASSPPGFDNEQFF. DNA of the CDR3: TGTGCCAGCAGCCCACCCGGCTTTGACAATGAGCAGTTCTTC.

The genes are TRBV11-2 and TRBJ2-6; D is possibly TRBD1 or TRBD2 (5 bases each). V gave up 1 base and J gave up 4 bases, with 11 bases separating them. The CDR3 is 16 residues long. The V gene's germline CDR1 is SGHAT and CDR2 FQNNGV. In DNA form, the CDR3 reads TGTGCCAGCAGCTTAGTGGGGACCTCAGGGGCCAACGTCCTGACTTTC. Protein sequence: CASSLVGTSGANVLTF.

To note about this clone: This CDR3 is also generated by other DNA sequences in the sample. The rearrangement uses TRBV5-1 and TRBJ1-3; D is ambiguous. V was cut by 0 bases and J by 2 bases, with 6 bases left in between. CDR3 size: 14 residues. Germline CDR1 reads SGHRS; CDR2 reads YFSETQ. Written as DNA, the CDR3 is TGCGCCAGCAGCTTGGTAGGAGCTGGAAACACCATATATTTT. This translates into CASSLVGAGNTIYF.

V gene TRBV18 combines with J gene TRBJ1-2; a weak D match, TRBD1 (6 bases). The CDR3 runs to 13 residues. Looked up from germline, CDR1 is KGHSH and CDR2 is LQKENI. The V end lost 8 bases, the J end lost 4 bases, and 14 bases lay between the germline ends. The chain's CDR3 is CASQRGGSYGYTF. CDR3 coding DNA: TGTGCCAGCCAACGGGGGGGCAGCTATGGCTACACCTTC.

The J gene is TRBJ2-3, the V gene TRBV7-9; TRBD2 aligns across 8 bases. The V segment lost 6 bases and the J segment 0 bases; nucleotides outside the gene matches: 2. Germline V gene sequence: CDR1 SEHNR, CDR2 FQNEAQ (reference sequence). This CDR3 contains 14 residues. CDR3 coding DNA: TGTGCCAGCAGACCTAGCGGGAGCACAGATACGCAGTATTTT. It encodes CASRPSGSTDTQYF.

The rearrangement links TRBV7-9 to TRBJ1-4; 10 bases fit TRBD1. Germline values: CDR1 SEHNR, CDR2 FQNEAQ (reference sequence). Trimming removed 1 base from V and 8 bases from J; junction bases left unmatched: 10. The CDR3 is made up of 17 amino acids. The CDR3 loop is CASSLGRDRGIREKLFF. The CDR3 DNA sequence: TGTGCCAGCAGCTTAGGCCGGGACAGGGGAATTAGAGAAAAACTGTTTTTT.

As for this clone: The junction does not match germline at one end; this may be a read error. The chain combines TRBV4-1 with TRBJ2-2; no reliable D call. Germline CDR1 is MGHRA and CDR2 is YSYEKL. CDR3 size: 14 residues. CDR3 protein: CASSQVGNNGELFF. The CDR3 nucleotides are TGCGCCAGCAGCCAAGTGGGCAACAACGGGGAGCTGTTTTTT.

The genes are TRBV13 and TRBJ2-1; 8 positions match TRBD2. The length of the CDR3 is 18 residues. V shed 4 bases and J 4 bases; nucleotides not matched to a gene: 15. The germline gives CDR1 PRHDT, CDR2 FYEKMQ (reference sequence). The CDR3 DNA is TGTGCCAGCAGCTCCGTTTTGGGTAGCGGGATTCAGTACAATGAGCAGTTCTTC. Its protein is CASSSVLGSGIQYNEQFF. Variable domain in full (rest from reference TRBV13 and TRBJ2-1): AAGVIQSPRHLIKEKRETATLKCYPIPRHDTVYWYQQGPGQDPQFLISFYEKMQSDKGSIPDRFSAQQFSDYHSELNMSSLELGDSALYFCASSSVLGSGIQYNEQFFGPGTRLTVL.

V is TRBV10-1 and J is TRBJ2-7; no definite D call. Looked up from germline, CDR1 is WNHNN and CDR2 is SYGVQD (reference sequence). The CDR3 length is 11 residues. Trimming cost V 8 bases and J 3 bases, with 8 bases left between them. CDR3 region: CASGTLYEQYF. CDR3 DNA: TGCGCCAGCGGAACCCTCTACGAGCAGTACTTC.

The gene calls are TRBV5-1 and TRBJ2-7; possible D gene TRBD1, 5 bases. The V and J ends lost 4 bases and 1 base respectively, with 12 bases between them. The CDR3 has 14 residues. Germline-derived CDR1 and CDR2 are SGHRS and YFSETQ. CDR3 coding DNA: TGCGCCAGCAGCCCGGAGACAGTATCCTACGAGCAGTACTTC. Protein: CASSPETVSYEQYF.

In its sample, this clone was seen once. The CDR3 DNA reads TGTGCCAGCAGCTTCCGTTTTCATAGCAATCAGCCCCAGCATTTT. This codes for CASSFRFHSNQPQHF. The V gene is TRBV7-9, the J gene TRBJ1-5, with D unresolved. The V gene's germline CDR1 is SEHNR and CDR2 FQNEAQ (reference sequence). The CDR3 runs 15 residues. V was pared by 3 bases and J by 0 bases, with 9 bases between.

This rearrangement joins TRBV2 to TRBJ1-5; D call uncertain. Germline V CDR1 and CDR2: SNHLY, FYNNEI. The germline V and J ends were trimmed by 3 bases and 4 bases, with 10 bases remaining between them. This CDR3 is 14 amino acids long. The DNA for the CDR3 is TGTGCCAGCAGTGATTGGGGAGGGAATCAGCCCCAGCATTTT. It specifies CASSDWGGNQPQHF.

Worth noting for this clone: This sample includes further DNA sequences coding for the same CDR3. V usage is TRBV18 and J usage is TRBJ2-1, with TRBD2 identical over 9 bases. V was pared by 1 base and J by 3 bases, with 1 base of the junction left unmatched. The CDR3 sequence is 15 residues long. Germline loops: CDR1 KGHSH, CDR2 LQKENI. CDR3 residues: CASSPLAGDYNEQFF. In nucleotides, the CDR3 is TGTGCCAGCTCACCACTAGCGGGGGACTACAATGAGCAGTTCTTC.

The J gene is TRBJ2-3, the V gene TRBV6-4; 8 positions match TRBD2. J was trimmed by 3 bases and V by 6 bases; bases with no gene match: 14. The CDR3 spans 17 residues. CDR1 is MRHNA and CDR2 is SNTAGT in the germline V gene. The CDR3 loop is CASSLGGAGGETDTQYF. The CDR3 DNA is TGTGCCAGCAGCCTCGGAGGGGCGGGAGGTGAGACAGATACGCAGTATTTT.

The chain is built from TRBV6-1 and TRBJ2-7; 11 bases map to TRBD2. The CDR3 length is 14 residues. J gave up 5 bases and V 6 bases, and 6 bases lay outside the gene matches. Germline CDR1 MNHNS, CDR2 SASEGT. CDR3 nucleotides: TGTGCCAGCAGGCTTACTAGCGGGAGCAACGAGCAGTACTTC. It codes for CASRLTSGSNEQYF.

The chain carries TRBV9 and TRBJ1-1; D may be TRBD1 (5 bases). V dropped 0 bases and J dropped 2 bases, with 17 bases sitting between them. The CDR3 covers 17 residues. Germline CDR1 reads SGDLS; CDR2 reads YYNGEE. The CDR3 sequence is CASSVDPLAGINTEAFF. In nucleotides, the CDR3 is TGTGCCAGCAGCGTAGACCCCCTGGCAGGGATTAACACTGAAGCTTTCTTT.

This chain connects TRBV5-6 to TRBJ1-1; no reliable D call. The CDR3 covers 13 residues. Germline V gene data show CDR1 as SGHDT and CDR2 as YYEEEE. The V end lost 1 base, the J end lost 11 bases, and 15 bases lay between the germline ends. The DNA of the CDR3 is TGTGCCAGCAGCTTGAAGAATGGGGTGGAGGCTTTCTTT. This sequence encodes CASSLKNGVEAFF.

The chain recombines TRBV5-1 with TRBJ2-1; D gene uncertain. V dropped 4 bases and J dropped 3 bases, with 5 bases sitting between them. In germline, CDR1 is SGHRS, CDR2 YFSETQ. This CDR3 spans 12 amino acids. The CDR3 bases are TGCGCCAGCAGCCGGAACTACAATGAGCAGTTCTTC. It translates to CASSRNYNEQFF.

On this clone itself: Within the sample, other DNA sequences also encode this same CDR3. This chain links TRBV4-1 with TRBJ2-1; D is uncertain. Germline V gives CDR1 MGHRA, CDR2 YSYEKL. Trimming cost V 1 base and J 0 bases, with 7 bases left between them. This CDR3 is built from 15 residues. Here the CDR3 reads CASSQGRSSYNEQFF. The CDR3 DNA follows: TGCGCCAGCAGCCAAGGACGCTCCTCCTACAATGAGCAGTTCTTC.

The V gene is TRBV5-1, the J gene TRBJ2-7, with TRBD1 identical over 10 bases. In germline, CDR1 is SGHRS, CDR2 YFSETQ. Trimming removed 0 bases from V and 2 bases from J; junction bases left unmatched: 8. The CDR3 has 17 amino acids. CDR3 nucleotides: TGCGCCAGCAGCTTGGCCGGACGGGACAGGGGCCCCTACGAGCAGTACTTC. Translated: CASSLAGRDRGPYEQYF.

This chain connects TRBV13 to TRBJ1-2; D is possibly TRBD1 (5 bases). The V and J ends lost 4 bases and 4 bases respectively, with 22 bases between them. Germline V gives CDR1 PRHDT, CDR2 FYEKMQ (reference sequence). The CDR3 totals 17 residues. The CDR3 DNA follows: TGTGCCAGCAGCTCAAGAGGGGCCCCCTCGAGTGTCTATGGCTACACCTTC. Its protein is CASSSRGAPSSVYGYTF.

The genes are TRBV7-2 and TRBJ2-5; 9 bases agree with TRBD1. The V gene's germline CDR1 is SGHTA and CDR2 FQGNSA. This CDR3 has 15 residues. After removal of 5 bases from V and 5 bases from J, the junction contained 9 bases not matched to a gene. The chain's CDR3 is CASSRSGTGRETQYF. DNA of the CDR3: TGTGCCAGCAGCCGGTCCGGGACAGGGAGGGAGACCCAGTACTTC.